This TCR beta chain derives from a study of blood T cell repertoires in COVID-19. Study overall: In each case, the material was cDNA or gDNA derived from T cells, B-cell-depleted T cells, or PBMCs.

Living in about two dozen US areas, the participants were between about 18 and 90 years of age. Unmatched junction bases numbered 7, after V lost 10 bases and J lost 4 bases. The germline V gene encodes CDR1 MNHEY and CDR2 SVGAGI. The CDR3 has 13 residues. In the authors' workflow: Cell counts per sample came from amplifying reference gene primers. TCRdb's copy holds only in-frame clones and misses some; the assay was immunoSEQ multiplex PCR. That table furnishes V, J and clone size, whereas the DNA furnished D and trimming. The table includes roughly 340,000 clones, around 87% detected once. The sequenced sample consisted of PBMCs or T cells enriched from blood (not recorded which). The chain links TRBV6-5 to TRBJ2-1, with 7 bases lining up with TRBD1. The receptor's source is a man aged 35 to 55 in a cohort exposed to, infected with or recovered from COVID-19 (not recorded which). The CDR3 region is CATPGQTYNEQFF. DNA for the CDR3: TGTGCCACCCCGGGACAGACTTACAATGAGCAGTTCTTC.